This TCR beta chain was captured in a study of T cell responses to AZD1222 COVID-19 vaccine. J gave up 13 bases and V 5 bases, and 14 bases lay outside the gene matches. The CDR3 consists of 15 residues. Germline V gene lookup returns CDR1 SEHNR and CDR2 FQNEAQ (reference sequence). Profiling relied on immunoSEQ multiplex PCR, and the TCRdb table lists in-frame clones only, not all of them. The sample has around 150,000 clones; about 95% are singletons. Sequenced here: peripheral blood, sampled on day 0 of AZD1222 vaccination. The clonotype was recovered from an adult in good health. The chain combines TRBV7-9 with TRBJ1-6; 7 nucleotides agree with TRBD1. CDR3 sequence (DNA): TGTGCCAGCAGCCGAGAGCCGGGACAGCCCGTCCCCCTCCACTTT. This gives the protein CASSREPGQPVPLHF.